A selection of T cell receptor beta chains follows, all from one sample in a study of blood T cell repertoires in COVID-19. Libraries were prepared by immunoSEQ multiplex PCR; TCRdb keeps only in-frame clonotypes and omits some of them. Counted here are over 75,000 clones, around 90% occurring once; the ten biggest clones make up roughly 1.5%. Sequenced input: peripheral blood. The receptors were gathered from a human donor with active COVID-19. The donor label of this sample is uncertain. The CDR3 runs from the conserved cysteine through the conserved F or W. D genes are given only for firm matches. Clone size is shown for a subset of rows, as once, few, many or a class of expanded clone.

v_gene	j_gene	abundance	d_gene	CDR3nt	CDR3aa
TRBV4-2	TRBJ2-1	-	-	TGTGCCAGCAGCCAAGATGCGAGGGGGGGCCAAGTTTATGAGCAGTTCTTC	CASSQDARGGQVYEQFF
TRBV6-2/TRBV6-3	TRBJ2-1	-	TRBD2	TGTGCCAGCAGTTACTCGAATCTAGCGGGGGGGAGTAATGAGCAGTTCTTC	CASSYSNLAGGSNEQFF
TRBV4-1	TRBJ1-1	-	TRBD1	TGCGCCAGCAGCCAAGGACAGGGTCTCACTGAAGCTTTCTTT	CASSQGQGLTEAFF
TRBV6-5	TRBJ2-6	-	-	TGTGCCAGCAGGAATTTCAGGGCCGGGGCCAACGTCCTGACTTTC	CASRNFRAGANVLTF
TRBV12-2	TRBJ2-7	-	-	TGTGCAAGTCGCCGGGACAACTACGAGCAGTACTTC	CASRRDNYEQYF
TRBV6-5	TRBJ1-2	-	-	TGTGCCAGCAACTCTGGCGGGGCGCCTAACTATGGCTACACCTTC	CASNSGGAPNYGYTF
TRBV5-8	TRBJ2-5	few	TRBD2	TGTGCCAGCAGGTCCGGGACTAGCGGGAGATACCAAGAGACCCAGTACTTC	CASRSGTSGRYQETQYF
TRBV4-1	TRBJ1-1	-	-	TGCGCCAGCAGCCTAAGGCCAGGTAGAGCCTCTGAAGCTTTCTTT	CASSLRPGRASEAFF
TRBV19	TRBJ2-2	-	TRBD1	TGTGCCAGTAGTCATGGACAGGGGACAAACACCGGGGAGCTGTTTTTT	CASSHGQGTNTGELFF
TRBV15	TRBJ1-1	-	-	TGTGCCACCAGCAGTGATTCCGGGACAAGAACCTTTATGAACACTGAAGCTTTCTTT	CATSSDSGTRTFMNTEAFF
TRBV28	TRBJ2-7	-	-	TGTGCCAGCAGTTTCACCGGAGTCTACGAGCAGTACTTC	CASSFTGVYEQYF
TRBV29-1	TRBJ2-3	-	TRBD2	TGCAGCGTGGGTCCCGGGACTAGCGGGGGAACAGATACGCAGTATTTT	CSVGPGTSGGTDTQYF
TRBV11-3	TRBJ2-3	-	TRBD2	TGTGCCAGCGGAGCGGGGGGCACAGATACGCAGTATTTT	CASGAGGTDTQYF
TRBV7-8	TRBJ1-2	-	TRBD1	TGTGCCAGCAGCTTAGGGGGTGGGACAGGGGTCTTTTTATCCACCTTC	CASSLGGGTGVFLSTF
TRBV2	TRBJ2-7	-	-	TGTGCCAGCAGGCGGGACTCCGGGACCTACGAGCAGTACTTC	CASRRDSGTYEQYF
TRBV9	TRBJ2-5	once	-	TGTGCCAGCAGCCCAACGACAGGAGAGACCCAGTACTTC	CASSPTTGETQYF
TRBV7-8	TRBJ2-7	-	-	TGTGCCAGCAGCTTATTCGGGGAATCCTACGAGCAGTACTTC	CASSLFGESYEQYF
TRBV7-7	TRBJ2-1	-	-	TGTGCCAGCAGCCCCGATAACGAGGAAGATGAGCAGTTCTTC	CASSPDNEEDEQFF
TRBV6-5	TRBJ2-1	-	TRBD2	TGTGCCAGTAGTAGCGGGGGGGCCTACAATGAGCAGTTCTTC	CASSSGGAYNEQFF
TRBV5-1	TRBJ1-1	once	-	TGCGCCAGCAGCGACCACGGGTTGAACACTGAAGCTTTCTTT	CASSDHGLNTEAFF
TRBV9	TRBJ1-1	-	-	TGTGCCAGCAGCGTAGTTACAGGGTACACTGAAGCTTTCTTT	CASSVVTGYTEAFF
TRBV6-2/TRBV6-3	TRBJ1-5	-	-	TGTGCCAGCAGTTCTCCGTATAGCAATCAGCCCCAGCATTTT	CASSSPYSNQPQHF
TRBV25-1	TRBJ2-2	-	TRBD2	TGTGCCAGCAGTGCACCGGGACTAGCGGGCCAAACCGGGGAGCTGTTTTTT	CASSAPGLAGQTGELFF
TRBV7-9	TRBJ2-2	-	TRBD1	TGTGCCAGCGAGGGGGGCGGGACAGGGGCCACCGGGGAGCTGTTTTTT	CASEGGGTGATGELFF
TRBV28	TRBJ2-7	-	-	TGTGCCAGCAGTTTCCAGAACTACGAGCAGTACTTC	CASSFQNYEQYF
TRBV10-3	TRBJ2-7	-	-	TGTGCCATCAGTGAGTCACTCGAGCAGTACTTC	CAISESLEQYF
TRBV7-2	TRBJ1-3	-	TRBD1	TGTGCCAGCAGCTCGGGACAGGGGTCCCTCTTTGGAAACACCATATATTTT	CASSSGQGSLFGNTIYF
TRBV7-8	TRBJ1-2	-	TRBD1	TGTGCCAGCAGCCCGCAGCGGGGGAACACAGGGGTGGGATATGGCTACACCTTC	CASSPQRGNTGVGYGYTF
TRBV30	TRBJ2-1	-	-	TGTGCCTGGAGTCTTAACAATGAGCAGTTCTTC	CAWSLNNEQFF
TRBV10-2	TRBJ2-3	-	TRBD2	TGCGCCAGCAGTGTGGCGGGGGGGCCCCCAGATACGCAGTATTTT	CASSVAGGPPDTQYF
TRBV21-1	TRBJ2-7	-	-	TGTGCCAGCAGCAAAAAATCGGGACAGGGGTACGAGCAGTACTTC	CASSKKSGQGYEQYF
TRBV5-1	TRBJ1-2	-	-	TGCGCCAGCAGCTTGGTGGACAGTTCGGAATATGGCTACACCTTC	CASSLVDSSEYGYTF